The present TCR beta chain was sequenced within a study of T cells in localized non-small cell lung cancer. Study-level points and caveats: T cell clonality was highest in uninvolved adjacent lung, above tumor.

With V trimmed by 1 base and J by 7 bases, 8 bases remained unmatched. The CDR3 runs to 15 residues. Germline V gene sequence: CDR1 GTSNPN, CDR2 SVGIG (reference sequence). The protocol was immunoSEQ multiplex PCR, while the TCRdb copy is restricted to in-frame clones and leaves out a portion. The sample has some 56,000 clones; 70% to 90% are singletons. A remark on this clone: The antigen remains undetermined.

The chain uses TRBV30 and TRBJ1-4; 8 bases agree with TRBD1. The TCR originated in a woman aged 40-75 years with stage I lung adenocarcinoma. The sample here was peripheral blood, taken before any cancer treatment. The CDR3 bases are TGTGCCTGGAGTGGTTCGACAGGGGAGCCTGAAAAACTGTTTTTT. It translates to CAWSGSTGEPEKLFF.